One and the same sample provided the 32 T cell receptor beta chains below, sequenced in a study of shared clonotypes between healthy human individuals. Profiling relied on immunoSEQ multiplex PCR, and the TCRdb table lists in-frame clones only, not all of them. The data hold approximately 980,000 clones, with 76% observed a single time. The specimen was memory CD4+ T cells sorted from blood. The sample's subset: CD45RA-negative fraction. The receptors were gathered from a young man in good health.

V is TRBV6-5 and J is TRBJ1-6, with D uncertain. Germline assignment: CDR1 MNHEY and CDR2 SVGAGI. V gave up 0 bases and J gave up 6 bases, with 9 bases separating them. This CDR3 has 15 amino acids. The CDR3 here is CASSYSLNSNSPLHF. CDR3 coding DNA: TGTGCCAGCAGTTACTCGCTCAACTCTAATTCACCCCTCCACTTT.

The V gene is TRBV9, the J gene TRBJ2-5; no definite D call. The CDR3 spans 15 residues. Germline CDR1 and CDR2: SGDLS and YYNGEE. With 0 bases removed from V and 1 base from J, the gap between germline ends came to 10 bases. CDR3: CASSVGPSIQETQYF. CDR3 nucleotides: TGTGCCAGCAGCGTAGGCCCGTCCATCCAAGAGACCCAGTACTTC. The whole variable domain, filled in from reference TRBV9 and TRBJ2-5, reads DSGVTQTPKHLITATGQRVTLRCSPRSGDLSVYWYQQSLDQGLQFLIQYYNGEERAKGNILERFSAQQFPDLHSELNLSSLELGDSALYFCASSVGPSIQETQYFGPGTRLLVL.

V and J are TRBV27 and TRBJ2-2, with a tentative D call TRBD2 (6 bases). Germline V CDR1 and CDR2: MNHEY, SMNVEV (reference sequence). The CDR3 covers 15 residues. Trimming removed 2 bases at V and 5 bases at J, with 12 bases between. CDR3 loop: CASSLGEEFTGELFF. CDR3 DNA: TGTGCCAGCAGTTTAGGGGAGGAATTTACCGGGGAGCTGTTTTTT.

A note on this clone: The sample holds other DNA sequences that translate to the same CDR3. The V gene is TRBV30, the J gene TRBJ1-2, with D perhaps TRBD1 (5 bases). The V gene's germline CDR1 is GTSNPN and CDR2 SVGIG (reference sequence). This CDR3 is built from 12 residues. Trimming stripped 0 bases from V and 5 bases from J, with 7 bases between. CDR3 bases: TGTGCCTGGAGTGTAAAGGGGTATGGCTACACCTTC. This sequence encodes CAWSVKGYGYTF.

The rearrangement joins TRBV28 to TRBJ2-2; no reliable D call. Germline V CDR1 and CDR2: MDHEN, SYDVKM. The CDR3 has 15 amino acids. Trimming took 10 bases from V and 1 from J, leaving 16 bases between them. This CDR3 is CATISGGENTGELFF. The CDR3 region has the DNA TGTGCCACCATCTCAGGTGGGGAGAACACCGGGGAGCTGTTTTTT.

The CDR3 protein is CASSGRTDTQYF. In nucleotides, the CDR3 is TGTGCCAGCAGCGGGCGCACAGATACGCAGTATTTT. The chain couples TRBV7-9 to TRBJ2-3; D unresolved. V was cut by 5 bases and J by 1 base, with 4 bases left in between. This CDR3 has 12 amino acids. Germline assignment: CDR1 SEHNR and CDR2 FQNEAQ (reference sequence).

This chain joins TRBV5-1 and TRBJ2-2, with TRBD2 matching 12 bases. The CDR3 runs to 17 residues. Germline V gene sequence: CDR1 SGHRS, CDR2 YFSETQ. V gave up 0 bases and J gave up 0 bases; unmatched junction bases: 0. The chain's CDR3 is CASSLGLAGANTGELFF. The CDR3 DNA reads as TGCGCCAGCAGCTTGGGACTAGCGGGGGCGAACACCGGGGAGCTGTTTTTT. The complete variable domain, with remaining parts taken from reference TRBV5-1 and TRBJ2-2, reads KAGVTQTPRYLIKTRGQQVTLSCSPISGHRSVSWYQQTPGQGLQFLFEYFSETQRNKGNFPGRFSGRQFSNSRSEMNVSTLELGDSALYLCASSLGLAGANTGELFFGEGSRLTVL.

With regard to this clone: Other DNA sequences in this specimen translate into the identical CDR3. The CDR3 here is CASSQGQGYGYTF. The DNA for the CDR3 is TGTGCCAGCAGCCAGGGACAGGGATATGGCTACACCTTC. The rearrangement uses TRBV7-2 and TRBJ1-2; 9 nucleotides agree with TRBD1. The V gene's germline CDR1 is SGHTA and CDR2 FQGNSA. This CDR3 has 13 residues. V shed 5 bases, J shed 5 bases, and the junction held 3 bases outside the gene matches.

This clone was counted a few times. The rearrangement joins TRBV18 to TRBJ1-1; 9 bases match TRBD1. The germline V gene has CDR1 KGHSH and CDR2 LQKENI. CDR3 length: 15 amino acids. The V and J ends lost 8 bases and 2 bases, in that order; junction bases with no gene match: 9. DNA for the CDR3: TGTGCCAGCCTTATAACGGGACAGGGAAACACTGAAGCTTTCTTT. This codes for CASLITGQGNTEAFF. The full variable domain, its missing parts supplied by reference TRBV18 and TRBJ1-1, is NAGVMQNPRHLVRRRGQEARLRCSPMKGHSHVYWYRQLPEEGLKFMVYLQKENIIDESGMPKERFSAEFPKEGPSILRIQQVVRGDSAAYFCASLITGQGNTEAFFGQGTRLTVV.

A remark on this clone: Other DNA sequences within the sample encode an identical CDR3. The CDR3 coding sequence is TGTGCCAGCAGCCGGGGACAGGGGCCCTACGAGCAGTACTTC. This encodes CASSRGQGPYEQYF. This chain uses TRBV5-4 with TRBJ2-7; TRBD1 matches at 10 bases. This CDR3 comprises 14 residues. The V gene's germline CDR1 is SGHNT and CDR2 YYREEE (reference sequence). The ends lost 4 bases at V and 2 bases at J; junction bases unmatched: 3.

This clone has only a few counts. The genes are TRBV6-1 and TRBJ1-1, with 7 bases that match TRBD1. V gave up 2 bases and J gave up 8 bases; unmatched junction bases: 11. This CDR3 comprises 15 residues. Germline CDR1 is MNHNS and CDR2 is SASEGT. CDR3 region: CASSEPSTGRWEAFF. CDR3 nucleotides: TGTGCCAGCAGTGAACCCTCGACAGGGAGGTGGGAAGCTTTCTTT.

This clone was seen only once. This chain links TRBV5-1 with TRBJ2-4; a possible D gene is TRBD2 (6 bases). The V gene's germline CDR1 is SGHRS and CDR2 YFSETQ. CDR3 size: 13 residues. Trimming left V 4 bases short and J 6 bases short, with 11 bases between. DNA for the CDR3: TGCGCCAGCAGCCTGCTGGGGGGAAACATTCAGTACTTC. Amino acids: CASSLLGGNIQYF.

This clone was seen ten or more times. J is TRBJ1-1 and V is TRBV7-8, with D perhaps matching TRBD1 (6 bases). V lost 6 bases and J 4 bases, leaving 12 bases between the germline ends. The germline CDR1 and CDR2 sequences are SGHVS and FQNEAQ. CDR3 length: 13 residues. The CDR3 bases are TGTGCCAGCAGTCGAGAGGGGGGCACTGAAGCTTTCTTT. It is translated as CASSREGGTEAFF.

The chain links TRBV9 to TRBJ2-3, with TRBD1 identical over 7 bases. The CDR3 runs to 15 residues. The germline V gene encodes CDR1 SGDLS and CDR2 YYNGEE. V lost 4 bases to trimming and J lost 2 bases; unmatched junction nucleotides: 7. In DNA, the CDR3 is TGTGCCAGCAGCCGAGGACAGGCGGTCACAGATACGCAGTATTTT. Protein sequence: CASSRGQAVTDTQYF.

Remarks on this clone: The sample carries other DNA sequences with the same CDR3. The V and J genes are TRBV30 and TRBJ2-3; TRBD2 is a possible D gene (6 bases). The ends were cut back, 4 bases at V and 2 bases at J, with 10 bases in the middle. Germline V gene lookup returns CDR1 GTSNPN and CDR2 SVGIG (reference sequence). The CDR3 is made up of 13 amino acids. CDR3 region: CAWTAGNTDTQYF. The CDR3 DNA follows: TGTGCCTGGACGGCGGGAAACACAGATACGCAGTATTTT.

The V call is TRBV15, the J call TRBJ2-5; 8 bases match TRBD2. Germline values: CDR1 LNHNV, CDR2 YYDKDF (reference sequence). J gave up 6 bases and V 0 bases, and 15 bases lay outside the gene matches. This CDR3 has 18 amino acids. The CDR3 DNA reads as TGTGCCACCAGCAGAGACCGACTCCAGGGACTAGGCGGGCAGACCCAGTACTTC. It is translated as CATSRDRLQGLGGQTQYF.

This clone was recorded only once. The V and J genes are TRBV19 and TRBJ2-4, with D unclear. CDR3 length: 19 residues. Trimming took off 9 bases at V and 2 bases at J, with 29 bases between the two ends. CDR1 and CDR2 from the germline V gene are LNHDA and SQIVND (reference sequence). The DNA of the CDR3 is TGTGCCAGCACCCCCATGCTAGGAACACTCTCTCGGACCAAAAACATTCAGTACTTC. Protein: CASTPMLGTLSRTKNIQYF.

Worth noting for this clone: This sample includes further DNA sequences coding for the same CDR3. The chain joins TRBV30 to TRBJ1-6, with D unresolved. This CDR3 is 12 amino acids long. Trimming took 0 bases from V and 7 from J, leaving 4 bases between them. Germline V gene lookup returns CDR1 GTSNPN and CDR2 SVGIG (reference sequence). The CDR3 bases are TGTGCCTGGAGTGTCAACAATTCACCCCTCCACTTT. This sequence encodes CAWSVNNSPLHF.

The chain carries TRBV7-9 and TRBJ2-1, with 8 bases identical to TRBD2. J was trimmed by 6 bases and V by 1 base; bases with no gene match: 8. Germline V gene data show CDR1 as SEHNR and CDR2 as FQNEAQ (reference sequence). The length of the CDR3 is 16 residues. CDR3 nucleotides: TGTGCCAGCAGCTTAGGTCGGGTAGCGGGGCTCAATGAGCAGTTCTTC. Residues: CASSLGRVAGLNEQFF.

The chain has TRBV5-4 and TRBJ1-5, with TRBD1 as a possible D gene (6 bases). Trimming pared 2 bases from V and 0 bases from J, leaving 9 bases between. CDR1 is SGHNT, CDR2 YYREEE, per germline (reference sequence). The CDR3 is 15 residues long. The DNA of the CDR3 is TGTGCCAGCAGCTTTGGGGGCAATAGCAATCAGCCCCAGCATTTT. Encoded protein: CASSFGGNSNQPQHF.

The chain links TRBV5-5 to TRBJ2-1, with TRBD1 matching 7 bases. The CDR3 is made up of 15 amino acids. The V segment lost 3 bases and the J segment 1 base; nucleotides outside the gene matches: 4. The germline CDR1 and CDR2 sequences are SGHKS and YYEKEE (reference sequence). CDR3: CASSSQGVSYNEQFF. DNA for the CDR3: TGTGCCAGCAGCTCCCAGGGGGTTTCCTACAATGAGCAGTTCTTC.

V gene TRBV10-2 combines with J gene TRBJ2-1; 7 positions agree with TRBD2. This CDR3 has 15 residues. Per germline, CDR1 WSHSY and CDR2 SAAADI. V shed 7 bases, J shed 8 bases, and the junction held 14 bases outside the gene matches. Here the CDR3 reads CASIATGGSWDEQFF. CDR3 DNA sequence: TGCGCCAGCATAGCTACGGGGGGATCCTGGGATGAGCAGTTCTTC.

The table lists this clone with a count of one. The V and J genes are TRBV6-5 and TRBJ2-6; the D gene is possibly TRBD1 (6 bases). Germline values: CDR1 MNHEY, CDR2 SVGAGI. V shed 4 bases and J shed 4 bases, with 14 bases lying between them. This CDR3 is 16 amino acids long. This chain's CDR3 is CASSWGTGLGANVLTF. The DNA of the CDR3 is TGTGCCAGCAGTTGGGGCACAGGGTTAGGGGCCAACGTCCTGACTTTC.

This clone has at least ten counts. The chain has TRBV28 and TRBJ1-6, with 9 bases matching TRBD1. Germline V gene data show CDR1 as MDHEN and CDR2 as SYDVKM. J gave up 7 bases and V 3 bases, and 7 bases lay outside the gene matches. This CDR3 is 16 amino acids long. CDR3 bases: TGTGCCAGCAGTTTTTCTGGGACAGGGTGGAATTCACCCCTCCACTTT. Translation: CASSFSGTGWNSPLHF. Full variable domain (remainder filled in from reference TRBV28 and TRBJ1-6): DVKVTQSSRYLVKRTGEKVFLECVQDMDHENMFWYRQDPGLGLRLIYFSYDVKMKEKGDIPEGYSVSREKKERFSLILESASTNQTSMYLCASSFSGTGWNSPLHFGNGTRLTVT.

The chain recombines TRBV30 with TRBJ1-5, with 8 bases matching TRBD1. The trim removed 2 bases at V and 3 bases at J, leaving 9 bases unmatched. CDR3 length: 16 amino acids. Germline values: CDR1 GTSNPN, CDR2 SVGIG (reference sequence). In DNA form, the CDR3 reads TGTGCCTGGAGTATTGGACAGGGAGATTACAATCAGCCCCAGCATTTT. It codes for CAWSIGQGDYNQPQHF.

The chain joins TRBV5-5 to TRBJ2-3, with 7 bases lining up with TRBD1. Germline V gene sequence: CDR1 SGHKS, CDR2 YYEKEE (reference sequence). V lost 1 base to trimming and J lost 1 base; unmatched junction nucleotides: 12. This CDR3 contains 18 residues. CDR3: CASSLRVNRGQGTDTQYF. In DNA, the CDR3 is TGTGCCAGCAGCTTGCGGGTCAACAGGGGTCAAGGCACAGATACGCAGTATTTT.

This sequence joins TRBV9 and TRBJ2-1; 7 nucleotides align to TRBD1. This CDR3 is 12 amino acids long. CDR1 is SGDLS and CDR2 is YYNGEE in the germline V gene. V lost 9 bases and J lost 3; bases outside the gene matches: 3. CDR3 in DNA: TGTGCCAACCACAGGGGCTACAATGAGCAGTTCTTC. This gives the protein CANHRGYNEQFF. Filled out from reference TRBV9 and TRBJ2-1, the complete variable domain reads DSGVTQTPKHLITATGQRVTLRCSPRSGDLSVYWYQQSLDQGLQFLIQYYNGEERAKGNILERFSAQQFPDLHSELNLSSLELGDSALYFCANHRGYNEQFFGPGTRLTVL.

The chain has TRBV10-1 and TRBJ2-2, with 11 bases matching TRBD2. Germline values: CDR1 WNHNN, CDR2 SYGVQD (reference sequence). The CDR3 totals 17 residues. V shed 0 bases, J shed 0 bases, and the junction held 0 bases outside the gene matches. The CDR3: CASSESGLAANTGELFF. The CDR3 DNA reads TGCGCCAGCAGTGAGTCGGGACTAGCGGCGAACACCGGGGAGCTGTTTTTT.

The chain carries TRBV7-9 and TRBJ2-3; 9 positions match TRBD2. The V gene end was trimmed by 5 bases and the J gene end by 5 bases; junction bases not matched to a gene: 14. The CDR3 extends over 17 amino acids. The germline V gene has CDR1 SEHNR and CDR2 FQNEAQ (reference sequence). The CDR3 sequence: CASSPRVGAGGRDTQYF. The CDR3 region has the DNA TGTGCCAGCAGCCCTCGAGTGGGCGCGGGGGGGAGAGATACGCAGTATTTT. Filled out from reference TRBV7-9 and TRBJ2-3, the complete variable domain reads DTGVSQNPRHKITKRGQNVTFRCDPISEHNRLYWYRQTLGQGPEFLTYFQNEAQLEKSRLLSDRFSAERPKGSFSTLEIQRTEQGDSAMYLCASSPRVGAGGRDTQYFGPGTRLTVL.

This clone is a singleton in its sample. The V gene is TRBV6-1, the J gene TRBJ2-1, with D tentatively TRBD2 (6 bases). V lost 9 bases and J lost 1, with 13 bases in between. Germline CDR1 MNHNS, CDR2 SASEGT. The CDR3 consists of 14 residues. The CDR3 loop is CASVLGRSYNEQFF. The CDR3 bases are TGTGCCAGTGTCCTAGGGAGGTCCTACAATGAGCAGTTCTTC.

About this clone itself: The identical CDR3 is also encoded by other nucleotide sequences in the sample. The V call is TRBV29-1, the J call TRBJ2-2, with 7 positions matching TRBD1. V was clipped by 4 bases and J by 1 base; unmatched bases: 3. CDR1 is SQVTM and CDR2 is ANQGSEA in the germline V gene. CDR3 length equals 14 residues. CDR3 sequence: CSVGTGGNTGELFF. DNA for the CDR3: TGCAGCGTTGGGACAGGCGGGAACACCGGGGAGCTGTTTTTT.

This clone has only a few counts. The V call is TRBV11-2, the J call TRBJ1-1, with 7 bases identical to TRBD1. This CDR3 contains 14 residues. Per the germline V gene, CDR1 is SGHAT and CDR2 is FQNNGV. J was trimmed by 4 bases and V by 4 bases; bases with no gene match: 6. This CDR3 is CASSYRPGGTEAFF. The CDR3 coding sequence is TGTGCCAGCAGCTACCGCCCAGGGGGCACTGAAGCTTTCTTT.